This T cell receptor beta chain stems from a study of tumor and adjacent non-tumor tissue in lung cancer. Across the whole study: The cohort had 12 to 13 adenocarcinoma, 2 squamous cell and 1 small cell patients. Findings of the study overall: In normal lung, the top 100 clones were significantly more dominant than in tumor.

The template was RNA from unsorted bulk tissue. Three rounds of nested PCR, following a modified ARM-PCR protocol, produced the TCRbeta library. MiXCR was run by TCRdb on the multiplex PCR reads, yielding one entry per CDR3 protein. Here the sample spans roughly 75,000 distinct CDR3 sequences, around 74% being singletons. As concerns this clonotype: Its specificity is not known. The CDR3 does not close with the conserved phenylalanine or tryptophan, likely indicating a read error.

CDR1 is SGHAT and CDR2 is FQNNGV in the germline V gene. This CDR3 has 13 residues. The rearrangement uses TRBV11-2 and TRBJ2-7, with D possibly being TRBD1 (6 bases). The receptor's source is a woman aged 50 to 65 with non-small cell lung cancer. The material sequenced was lung tumor tissue. Here the CDR3 reads CDSSHRQAYEQYL. CDR3 DNA sequence: TGTGACAGCAGCCATCGACAGGCCTACGAGCAGTACTTA.